This TCR beta chain was identified in a study of cytomegalovirus exposure and HLA in healthy donors. There are a few counts of this clone. Both 60 Vbeta primers and 13 Jbeta primers went into the PCR. Only in-frame clones appear in the TCRdb table, and some are missing; sequencing was by immunoSEQ multiplex PCR. The sample lists about 76,000 clones, around 76% occurring once. Sequencing was carried out using PBMCs. The TCR comes from a male donor in good health and CMV-seropositive.

The CDR3 sequence is CASSVGIGGTDTQYF. CDR3 coding DNA: TGTGCCAGCAGCGTAGGTATAGGAGGCACAGATACGCAGTATTTT. The chain combines TRBV9 with TRBJ2-3; D remains ambiguous. The CDR3 is made up of 15 amino acids. Trimming stripped 0 bases from V and 1 base from J, with 9 bases between. CDR1 and CDR2 (germline): SGDLS, YYNGEE.